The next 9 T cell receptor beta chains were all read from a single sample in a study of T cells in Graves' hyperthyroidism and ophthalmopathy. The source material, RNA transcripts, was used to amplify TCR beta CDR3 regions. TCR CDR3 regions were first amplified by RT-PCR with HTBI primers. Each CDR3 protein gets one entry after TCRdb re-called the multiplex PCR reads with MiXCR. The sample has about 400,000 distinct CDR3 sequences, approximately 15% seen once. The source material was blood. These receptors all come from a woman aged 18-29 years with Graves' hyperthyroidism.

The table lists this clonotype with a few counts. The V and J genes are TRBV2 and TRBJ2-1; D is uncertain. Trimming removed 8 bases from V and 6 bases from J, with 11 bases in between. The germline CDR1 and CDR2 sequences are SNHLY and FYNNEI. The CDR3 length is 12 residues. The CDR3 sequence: CASLARSNEQFF. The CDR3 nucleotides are TGTGCCAGCCTCGCGCGGAGCAATGAGCAGTTCTTC.

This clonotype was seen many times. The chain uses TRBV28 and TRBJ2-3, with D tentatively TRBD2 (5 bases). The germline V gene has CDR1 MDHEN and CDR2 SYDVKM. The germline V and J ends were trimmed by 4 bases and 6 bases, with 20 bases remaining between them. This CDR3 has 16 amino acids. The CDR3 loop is CASSSPQRTTVDTQYF. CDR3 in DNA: TGTGCCAGCAGTTCCCCGCAGCGGACGACGGTCGATACGCAGTATTTT.

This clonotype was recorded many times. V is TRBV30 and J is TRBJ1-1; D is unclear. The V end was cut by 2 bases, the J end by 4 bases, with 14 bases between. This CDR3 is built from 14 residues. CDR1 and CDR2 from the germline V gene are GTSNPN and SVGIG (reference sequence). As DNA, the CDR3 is TGTGCCTGGAGTTGGGTAGGTGTGGGCACTGAAGCTTTCTTT. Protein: CAWSWVGVGTEAFF.

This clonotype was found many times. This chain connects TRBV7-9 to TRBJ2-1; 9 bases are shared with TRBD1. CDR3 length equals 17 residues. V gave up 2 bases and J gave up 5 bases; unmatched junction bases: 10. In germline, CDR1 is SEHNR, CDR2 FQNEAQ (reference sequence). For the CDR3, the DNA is TGTGCCAGCAGCTTAAATCCCCGGGACAGGGTGAACAATGAGCAGTTCTTC. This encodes CASSLNPRDRVNNEQFF.

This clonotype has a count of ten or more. DNA for the CDR3: TGCAGTGCTTCATCTAGCGGGAGGCATGACGAGCAGTACTTC. Its protein product is CSASSSGRHDEQYF. This chain joins TRBV20-1 and TRBJ2-7; 11 positions agree with TRBD2. There are 14 residues in the CDR3. Germline-derived CDR1 and CDR2 are DFQATT and SNEGSKA (reference sequence). V dropped 5 bases and J dropped 5; count of bases not matched to a gene: 8.

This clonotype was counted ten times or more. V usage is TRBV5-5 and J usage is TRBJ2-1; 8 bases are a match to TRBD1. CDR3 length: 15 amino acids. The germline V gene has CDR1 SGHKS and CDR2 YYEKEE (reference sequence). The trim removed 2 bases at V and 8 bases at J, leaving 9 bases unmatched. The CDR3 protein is CASSFLDRGFHEQFF. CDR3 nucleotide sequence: TGTGCCAGCAGCTTTTTAGACAGGGGTTTTCATGAGCAGTTCTTC.

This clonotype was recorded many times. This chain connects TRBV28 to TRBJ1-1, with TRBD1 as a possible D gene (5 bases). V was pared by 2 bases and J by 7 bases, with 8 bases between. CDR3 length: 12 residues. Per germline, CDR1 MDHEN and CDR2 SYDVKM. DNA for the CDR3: TGTGCCAGCAGTTTAGGGGACGGTGAAGCTTTCTTT. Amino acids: CASSLGDGEAFF.

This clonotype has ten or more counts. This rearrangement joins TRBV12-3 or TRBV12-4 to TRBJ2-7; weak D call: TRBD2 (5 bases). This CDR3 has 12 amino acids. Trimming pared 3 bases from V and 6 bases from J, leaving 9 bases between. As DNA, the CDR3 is TGTGCCAGCAGTTTTCCGGGGTCCGAGCAGTACTTC. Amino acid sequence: CASSFPGSEQYF.

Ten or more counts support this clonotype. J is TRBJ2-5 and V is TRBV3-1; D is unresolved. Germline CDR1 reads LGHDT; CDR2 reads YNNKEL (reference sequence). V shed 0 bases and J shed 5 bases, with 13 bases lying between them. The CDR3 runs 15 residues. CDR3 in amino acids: CASSQEGEGRETQYF. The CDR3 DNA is TGTGCCAGCAGCCAAGAGGGTGAAGGACGGGAGACCCAGTACTTC.